This T cell receptor (beta chain) was profiled in a study of control samples from healthy donors and cancer patients. This table comes from immunoSEQ multiplex PCR, and its TCRdb copy is limited to in-frame clones, with some not included. The table lists tens of thousands of clones, approximately 95% of them singletons. V was cut by 6 bases and J by 2 bases, with 10 bases left in between. The CDR3 loop spans 13 amino acids. The source is a woman aged 25 to 45 in good health. The V and J genes are TRBV12-3 or TRBV12-4 and TRBJ1-1; unclear D gene. What was sequenced was blood. Here the CDR3 DNA reads TGTGCCAGCAGGGGCAGAGTCAACACTGAAGCTTTCTTT. This translates into CASRGRVNTEAFF.